This T cell receptor beta chain originates from a study of human T cells and chemical hapten exposure (TCRdb year 2021). As for the study more broadly: For sensitization, 2% DPC in acetone was applied to an approximately 2 cm by approximately 2 cm area of upper inner arm skin. Patch tests used Finn chambers with 0.01% DPC on the upper back, scored after 6 days by International Contact Dermatitis Research Group standards. Libraries were pooled for sequencing, and variation in per-sample TCR yields was attributed mainly to small differences in library volumes within the pool. Blood for TCR sequencing was provided by twenty-nine alopecia patients at one to four time points (pre-sensitization, 2, 6 and 24 weeks). Throughout the study period of 20 to 25 weeks, patients also received therapeutic DPC doses to the scalp every week. Most of the patients in the cohort were female, and the cohort covered alopecia areata with under or over 50% scalp involvement, alopecia totalis and alopecia universalis. Patient blood was sampled pre-sensitization (week 0) and at 2, 6 and about 24 weeks after DPC sensitization. The study tracked peripheral blood TCR repertoire changes in vivo during primary and secondary sensitization to the hapten diphenylcyclopropenone (DPC) in alopecia patients. Broader findings and caveats from the paper: After repeated subsampling, changes were observed in the strength of the expansion versus patch-test correlation and in the threshold at which the correlation became significant. Alopecia, a presumed autoimmune disease, was present in all patients, so the immune response of the patients might differ from that of healthy individuals. Compared with pre-sensitization or healthy control sets, expanded TCRs formed significantly more large CDR3 similarity clusters, which is consistent with antigen-driven responses. Patch test score was positively correlated with the number of PT1 expanded TCRs, with significance at thresholds 8, 16 and 32 but not at 4. DPC sensitization did not change how many TCRs were above 1 in 1000 frequency, and no evidence was found of alterations in global repertoire structure.

The time point label of this sample denotes: pre-sensitization, week 0. This sample's treatment or condition label indicates: therapeutic diphenylcyclopropenone sensitization with weekly scalp DPC. Blood at each patch-test visit was drawn before the patch test was applied. Patients were eligible if aged 18 to 70, diagnosed with alopecia and judged suitable for DPC therapy, and pregnant patients were excluded. Total RNA was extracted from unfractionated whole blood that had been collected in Tempus Blood RNA tubes. Turning to this clonotype: This clone's antigen is unknown. No much larger clonotype is one base removed from it; base qualities were not supplied.

Sequences DFQATT (CDR1) and SNEGSKA (CDR2) are obtained from the germline V gene (reference sequence). Counted from cysteine to phenylalanine, this CDR3 has 13 amino acids. The entry retains the CDR3 DNA only, 39 bases that are in frame from base 1. V and J lose 3 bases and 3 bases, and a span of 12 bases separates them. The protocol used for the library was RACE. Reads for this sample came from a NextSeq 500. During library preparation, unique molecular identifiers were attached to individual cDNA molecules so that TCRs could be counted in a quantitative, reproducible way. Both TCR alpha and TCR beta chains were sequenced from each blood RNA sample. Under the source paper's analysis protocol: The median number of TCRs per sample was 95,638, ranging from about 23,224 to 750,000. V, J and CDR3 annotation of the TCR reads was performed with the Decombinator software suite. To make PS versus PT1 abundance plots, every sample was subsampled to the same number of TCRs (28,000). Expanded TCRs were defined as absent before sensitization and observed at least eight times at the 2-week time point. TCRdb reran the public reads through fastp at Q25 and MiXCR, keeping productive beta chains. Identical CDR3 proteins give one entry, which carries the most common genes and DNA. V and J calls and clone size were set by TCRdb, not the authors. In all, the sample holds about 260,000 distinct CDR3 sequences, and roughly 8.9% of those were seen once. The biggest ten clones account for 2% to 2.5% of the sample.

This sequence was found in a woman in her thirties or forties with alopecia areata. Some clones in this sample may be carry-over from other donors' samples. The chain is assembled from TRBV20-1 and TRBJ2-7; the D element could tentatively be TRBD1 or TRBD2, as 5 bases agree for each. The sample here was whole blood, taken in connection with sensitization to the hapten diphenylcyclopropenone (DPC). The bases are TGCAGTGCTAGCAGGGCCGGAGGCTACGAGCAGTACTTC. It is translated as CSASRAGGYEQYF.